This T cell receptor (beta chain) emerged from a study of post-analysis software for immune sequencing data. Notes on the study in general: The study found TRBV5-6, TRBV5-1 and TRBV20-1 among five or six TRBV segments more frequent in patients than controls. Same-batch samples co-clustered strongly by F measure. People with multiple sclerosis had a significantly lower normalized Chao1 diversity than controls did.

Prepared TCR beta cDNA libraries contained unique molecular identifiers. When about 0.9 to 10 million T cells were used, they gave a few hundred thousand cDNA molecules. Each CDR3 protein gets one entry after TCRdb re-called the PCR reads with MiXCR. This table has hundreds of thousands of distinct CDR3 sequences, approximately 46% appearing once. As regards this clonotype: As yet, its antigen is unknown.

Trimming took off 2 bases at V and 8 bases at J, with 20 bases between the two ends. The V gene's germline CDR1 is SGHRS and CDR2 YFSETQ. This CDR3 is built from 16 residues. The chain combines TRBV5-1 with TRBJ2-1, with D possibly being TRBD2 (6 bases). The sequence came from a girl between 5 and 17 years old with multiple sclerosis. Material: blood. Here the CDR3 reads CASSLNPGSDVYEQFF. The CDR3 DNA reads TGCGCCAGCAGCTTAAATCCCGGGAGTGATGTCTATGAGCAGTTCTTC. The full variable domain, completed using reference TRBV5-1 and TRBJ2-1, is KAGVTQTPRYLIKTRGQQVTLSCSPISGHRSVSWYQQTPGQGLQFLFEYFSETQRNKGNFPGRFSGRQFSNSRSEMNVSTLELGDSALYLCASSLNPGSDVYEQFFGPGTRLTVL.